The clone carrying this T cell receptor beta chain turned up a few times. Its specificity is not known. A much larger clone sits a single nucleotide away, making a read error possible. This sample is part of a study of blood T cells in healthy people across ages. Whole-study results and caveats: Roughly linear declines in TCR beta diversity per million T cells occurred with age. The study found more naive CD4+ cells and higher diversity in long-lived than aged donors.

A sample-barcoded 5' primer and a J-beta primer mix were used in a second PCR of roughly 6 to 11 cycles. In TCRdb, the 5' RACE reads were re-called with MiXCR into one record per CDR3 protein. The sample holds approximately 770,000 distinct CDR3 sequences; 55% to 70% are singletons and the top ten take approximately 23%. This CDR3 has 13 amino acids. Germline V gives CDR1 SGHTA, CDR2 FQGNSA. Trimming removed 5 bases at V and 6 bases at J, with 13 bases between. The chain is built from TRBV7-2 and TRBJ1-2; no firm D call. The clonotype comes from a man aged 30 to 45 in good health. Sequences were obtained from blood. In DNA, the CDR3 is TGTGCCAGCAGCGTAGGAGGGTCGGATGGCTACACCTTC. It specifies CASSVGGSDGYTF.